The clone carrying this T cell receptor (beta chain) was recorded a few times. V was pared by 5 bases and J by 8 bases, with 7 bases between. This CDR3 has 12 residues. Germline V CDR1 and CDR2: MDHEN, SYDVKM. Profiled with immunoSEQ multiplex PCR; TCRdb holds only in-frame clones, not every one. This sample has approximately 88,000 clones, with about 83% found just once. The sample is drawn from a study of blood T cell repertoires in COVID-19. On the study more broadly: The analysed material was cDNA or gDNA that came from T cells, B-cell-depleted T cells, or PBMCs.

The chain carries TRBV28 and TRBJ1-6; D is unclear. Sequenced sample: peripheral blood. The clonotype originates from a man between 65 and 79 years old with COVID-19, enrolled during active disease. As DNA, the CDR3 is TGTGCCAGCAGTACCCGGTATTCACCCCTCCACTTT. Protein: CASSTRYSPLHF.